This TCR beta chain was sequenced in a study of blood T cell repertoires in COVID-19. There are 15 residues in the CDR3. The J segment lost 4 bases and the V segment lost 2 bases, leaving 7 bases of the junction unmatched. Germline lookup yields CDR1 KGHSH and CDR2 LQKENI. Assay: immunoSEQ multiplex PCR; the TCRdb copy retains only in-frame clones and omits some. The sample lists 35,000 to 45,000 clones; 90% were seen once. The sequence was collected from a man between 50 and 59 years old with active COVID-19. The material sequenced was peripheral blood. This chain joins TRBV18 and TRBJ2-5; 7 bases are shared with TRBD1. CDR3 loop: CASSPNRGSGETQYF. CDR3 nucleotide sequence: TGTGCCAGCTCACCAAACAGGGGCTCTGGAGAGACCCAGTACTTC.